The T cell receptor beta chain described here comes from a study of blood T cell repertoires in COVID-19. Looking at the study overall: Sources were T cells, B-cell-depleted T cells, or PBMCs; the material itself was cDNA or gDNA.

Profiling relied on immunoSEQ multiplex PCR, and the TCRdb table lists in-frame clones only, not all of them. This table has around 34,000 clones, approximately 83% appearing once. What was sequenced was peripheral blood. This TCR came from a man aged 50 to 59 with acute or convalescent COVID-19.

The CDR3 sequence is CASRIGGNTEAFF. CDR3 sequence (DNA): TGTGCCAGCAGAATAGGAGGGAACACTGAAGCTTTCTTT. The chain has TRBV5-5 and TRBJ1-1; no reliable D call. CDR1 and CDR2 from the germline V gene are SGHKS and YYEKEE (reference sequence). Trimming left V 5 bases short and J 1 base short, with 9 bases between. This CDR3 region has 13 residues.